The T cell receptor beta chain under discussion was sequenced for a study of control samples from healthy donors and cancer patients. Measured with immunoSEQ multiplex PCR; TCRdb has only the in-frame clones, and not every one. Among roughly 88,000 clones listed, approximately 90% were seen once. The CDR3 sequence is 15 residues long. Germline CDR1 reads SGHTA; CDR2 reads FQGNSA. The V gene lost 3 bases and the J gene lost 5 bases, with 15 bases spanning the gap. The specimen sequenced was blood. The TCR was taken from a woman aged 25 to 45 in good health. The chain couples TRBV7-2 to TRBJ2-3; D may match TRBD1 or TRBD2 (6 bases each). In DNA form, the CDR3 reads TGTGCCAGCAGCTTCTATACGGGGGCGAAAGATACGCAGTATTTT. Its protein product is CASSFYTGAKDTQYF.